This T cell receptor beta chain was captured by sequencing in a study of CD8 T cells in ankylosing spondylitis. Study findings and constraints: There were earlier reports of some motif variants in reactive arthritis synovial fluid and blood.

This clonotype was counted at least ten times. The target antigen is unknown. Quantitative 5'-RACE with molecular barcodes generated TCR beta libraries. One entry per CDR3 protein results from TCRdb running MiXCR on the 5' RACE reads. Seen here are some 140,000 distinct CDR3 sequences, 7.5% to 9.5% observed once, and the top ten hold 7.3%. CDR1 and CDR2 (germline): SGHVS, FNYEAQ. V was shortened by 1 base and J by 0 bases, with 10 bases between the two germline ends. This CDR3 contains 17 residues. The clonotype was recovered from a male donor with ankylosing spondylitis. The chain joins TRBV7-6 to TRBJ2-6, with a weak D call TRBD2 (5 bases). The sequencing input was synovial fluid, either unsorted or a sorted T cell fraction (not recorded which). CDR3 residues: CASSLVIGVSGANVLTF. The CDR3, as DNA: TGTGCCAGCAGCTTAGTGATCGGGGTCTCTGGGGCCAACGTCCTGACTTTC.